The 10 T cell receptor beta chains reported below all come from one sample, sequenced in a study of blood T cell repertoires in COVID-19. The assay was immunoSEQ multiplex PCR, and TCRdb's table has in-frame clones only and misses some. The sample has tens of thousands of clones, roughly 83% seen once. The sample taken for sequencing was peripheral blood. These receptors all stem from a human donor with acute or convalescent COVID-19. The donor label of this sample is uncertain.

The genes are TRBV30 and TRBJ1-2; the D gene is possibly TRBD1 (5 bases). Germline CDR1 and CDR2: GTSNPN and SVGIG (reference sequence). The V end was cut by 3 bases, the J end by 3 bases, with 14 bases between. CDR3 size: 14 residues. DNA of the CDR3: TGTGCCTGGAGCTCTATTGGGGCGGACTATGGCTACACCTTC. Residues: CAWSSIGADYGYTF.

The rearrangement links TRBV28 to TRBJ2-3, with TRBD2 matching over 8 bases. The CDR3 length is 15 residues. CDR1 and CDR2 (germline): MDHEN, SYDVKM. V shed 4 bases, J shed 5 bases, and the junction held 8 bases outside the gene matches. CDR3 amino acids: CASSSGGVRGDTQYF. The CDR3 nucleotides read TGTGCCAGCAGTTCCGGGGGGGTGAGGGGAGATACGCAGTATTTT.

The rearrangement links TRBV5-6 to TRBJ1-6, with TRBD1 matching 12 bases. The germline V gene has CDR1 SGHDT and CDR2 YYEEEE. V gave up 0 bases and J gave up 7 bases; unmatched junction bases: 11. The CDR3 runs to 19 residues. CDR3 coding DNA: TGTGCCAGCAGCTTGGCCGGGACAGGGGGCTCGGCTGTGAATTCACCCCTCCACTTT. The encoded protein is CASSLAGTGGSAVNSPLHF.

V usage is TRBV5-1 and J usage is TRBJ2-7; 8 nucleotides agree with TRBD2. The germline gives CDR1 SGHRS, CDR2 YFSETQ. The J segment lost 0 bases and the V segment lost 0 bases, leaving 5 bases of the junction unmatched. The length of the CDR3 is 16 residues. CDR3 in DNA: TGCGCCAGCAGCTTGGCCCCGAGCGGGGGCTCCTACGAGCAGTACTTC. Amino acid sequence: CASSLAPSGGSYEQYF.

This clone was found a few times. The chain recombines TRBV4-1 with TRBJ2-1; 8 bases align to TRBD2. The CDR3 spans 15 residues. Germline V lookup: CDR1 MGHRA, CDR2 YSYEKL. V lost 2 bases, J lost 5 bases, and 5 bases stayed unmatched. CDR3 DNA: TGCGCCAGCAGCCAAATACTAGCGGCTAACAATGAGCAGTTCTTC. This translates into CASSQILAANNEQFF.

Points on this clone: The junction departs from germline at one end; a sequencing error may be responsible. The V gene is TRBV11-1, the J gene TRBJ1-3, with no clear D. Germline loops: CDR1 SGHAT, CDR2 FQDESV (reference sequence). The CDR3 spans 16 residues. This chain's CDR3 is CASSLAGAISGNTIYF. The CDR3 bases are TGTGCCAGCAGCCTAGCGGGCGCGATCTCTGGAAACACCATATATTTT.

The chain carries TRBV6-2 or TRBV6-3 and TRBJ1-1; 7 positions match TRBD1. Germline V gene sequence: CDR1 MNHEY, CDR2 SVGEGT. The CDR3 spans 13 residues. The V gene end was trimmed by 3 bases and the J gene end by 7 bases; junction bases not matched to a gene: 5. As DNA, the CDR3 is TGTGCCAGCAGTTATGCACAGGGGCTTGAAGCTTTCTTT. This translates into CASSYAQGLEAFF.

The J gene is TRBJ1-4, the V gene TRBV20-1; D remains unclear. The germline V gene has CDR1 DFQATT and CDR2 SNEGSKA (reference sequence). CDR3 length: 11 amino acids. V lost 6 bases, J lost 4 bases, and 6 bases lay in between. For the CDR3, the DNA is TGCAGTGCCCTTTATAATGAAAAACTGTTTTTT. It translates to CSALYNEKLFF.

The chain recombines TRBV7-9 with TRBJ2-1; 11 nucleotides match TRBD2. The J segment lost 6 bases and the V segment lost 1 base, leaving 11 bases of the junction unmatched. Germline assignment: CDR1 SEHNR and CDR2 FQNEAQ (reference sequence). The CDR3 is 18 amino acids. In DNA form, the CDR3 reads TGTGCCAGCAGCTTAGAGAGTAGCGGGAGGGGAATGAGCAATGAGCAGTTCTTC. Translation gives CASSLESSGRGMSNEQFF.

The rearrangement uses TRBV7-9 and TRBJ2-3; tentatively, D is TRBD2 (5 bases). Germline CDR1 reads SEHNR; CDR2 reads FQNEAQ (reference sequence). The CDR3 is made up of 16 amino acids. V gave up 2 bases and J gave up 2 bases, with 14 bases separating them. CDR3 amino acids: CASSLPSGLATDTQYF. The CDR3 coding sequence is TGTGCCAGCAGCTTACCCTCAGGACTGGCCACAGATACGCAGTATTTT.